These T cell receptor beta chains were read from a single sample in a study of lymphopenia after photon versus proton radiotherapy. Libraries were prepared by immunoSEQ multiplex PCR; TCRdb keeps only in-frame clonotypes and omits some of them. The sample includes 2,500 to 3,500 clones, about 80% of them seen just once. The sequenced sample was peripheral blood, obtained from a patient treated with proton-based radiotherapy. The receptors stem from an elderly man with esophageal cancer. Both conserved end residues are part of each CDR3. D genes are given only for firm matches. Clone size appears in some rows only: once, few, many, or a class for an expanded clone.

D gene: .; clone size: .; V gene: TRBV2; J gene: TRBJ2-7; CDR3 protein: CASSGGSSYEQYF; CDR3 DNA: TGTGCCAGCAGTGGCGGCAGCTCCTACGAGCAGTACTTC
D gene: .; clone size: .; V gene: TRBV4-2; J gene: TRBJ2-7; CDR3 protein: CVSSQAEAYEQYF; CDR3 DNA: TGTGTCAGCAGCCAAGCGGAAGCCTACGAGCAGTACTTC
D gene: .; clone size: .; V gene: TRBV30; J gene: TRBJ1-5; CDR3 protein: CAWSAWGYFNQPQHF; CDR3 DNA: TGTGCCTGGAGTGCATGGGGGTATTTCAATCAGCCCCAGCATTTT
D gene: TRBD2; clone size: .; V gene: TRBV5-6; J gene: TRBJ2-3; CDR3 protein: CASSSIGSGGFSTDTQYF; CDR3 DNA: TGTGCCAGCAGCTCTATTGGTAGCGGGGGGTTTAGCACAGATACGCAGTATTTT
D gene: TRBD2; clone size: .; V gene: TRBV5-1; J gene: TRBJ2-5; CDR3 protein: CASSSGRGSGGFQETQYF; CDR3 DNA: TGCGCCAGCAGCTCCGGCCGGGGTAGCGGGGGATTCCAAGAGACCCAGTACTTC
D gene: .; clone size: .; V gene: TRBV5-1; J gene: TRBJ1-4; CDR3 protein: CASSTSTGFLEKLFF; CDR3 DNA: TGCGCCAGCAGCACCTCGACAGGTTTTTTAGAAAAACTGTTTTTT
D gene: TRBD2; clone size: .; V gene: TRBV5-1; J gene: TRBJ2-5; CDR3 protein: CASSLISGIGETQYF; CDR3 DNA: TGCGCCAGCAGCTTGATTAGCGGGATCGGGGAGACCCAGTACTTC
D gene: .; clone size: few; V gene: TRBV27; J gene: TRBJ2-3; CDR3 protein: CASSLSYPSVIDTQYF; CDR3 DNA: TGTGCCAGCAGTTTATCGTACCCCTCCGTAATAGATACGCAGTATTTT
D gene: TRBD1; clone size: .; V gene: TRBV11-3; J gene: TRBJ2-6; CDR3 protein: CASSLRLGQELSGANVLTF; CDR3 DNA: TGTGCCAGCAGCTTACGTTTGGGACAGGAGTTATCTGGGGCCAACGTCCTGACTTTC
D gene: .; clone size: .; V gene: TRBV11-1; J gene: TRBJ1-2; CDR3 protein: CASSLSMGERAAYGYTF; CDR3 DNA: TGTGCCAGCAGCTTATCAATGGGGGAAAGGGCAGCGTATGGCTACACCTTC
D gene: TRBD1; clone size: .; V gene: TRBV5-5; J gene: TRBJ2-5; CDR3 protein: CASSKDRVQETQYF; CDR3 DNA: TGTGCCAGCAGCAAGGACAGGGTACAAGAGACCCAGTACTTC
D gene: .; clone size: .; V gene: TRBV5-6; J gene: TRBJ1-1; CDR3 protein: CASSLTLNTEAFF; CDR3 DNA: TGTGCCAGCAGCTTGACGCTGAACACTGAAGCTTTCTTT
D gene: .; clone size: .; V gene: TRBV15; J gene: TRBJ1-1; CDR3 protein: CATSRDLAGGTEAFF; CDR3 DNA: TGTGCCACCAGCAGAGATTTGGCGGGAGGAACTGAAGCTTTCTTT
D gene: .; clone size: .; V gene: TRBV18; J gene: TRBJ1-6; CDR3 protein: CASSPGSSYNSPLHF; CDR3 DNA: TGTGCCAGCTCACCGGGGAGCTCCTATAATTCACCCCTCCACTTT
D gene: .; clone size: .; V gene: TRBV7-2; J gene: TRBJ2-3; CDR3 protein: CASSLTEGTDTQYF; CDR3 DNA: TGTGCCAGCAGCCTGACCGAGGGCACAGATACGCAGTATTTT
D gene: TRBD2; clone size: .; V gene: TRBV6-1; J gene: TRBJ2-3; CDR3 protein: CASSEGLGAGDTQYF; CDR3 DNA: TGTGCCAGCAGTGAGGGACTAGGGGCCGGAGATACGCAGTATTTT
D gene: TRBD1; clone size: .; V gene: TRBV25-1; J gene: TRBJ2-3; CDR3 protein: CASSAIADRETQYF; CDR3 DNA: TGTGCCAGCAGTGCCATCGCGGACAGGGAAACGCAGTATTTT
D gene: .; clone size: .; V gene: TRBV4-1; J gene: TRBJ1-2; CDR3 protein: CASSPTGAGTNYGYTF; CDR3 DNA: TGCGCCAGCAGCCCGACCGGGGCAGGGACTAACTATGGCTACACCTTC
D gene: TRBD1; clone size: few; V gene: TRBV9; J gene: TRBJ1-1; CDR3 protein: CASSPRQGAAFF; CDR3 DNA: TGTGCCAGCAGCCCAAGACAGGGGGCAGCTTTCTTT
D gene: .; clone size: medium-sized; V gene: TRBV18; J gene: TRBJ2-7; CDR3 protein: CASSPAGTPGYEQYF; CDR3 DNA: TGTGCCAGCTCACCGGCCGGGACCCCGGGCTACGAGCAGTACTTC
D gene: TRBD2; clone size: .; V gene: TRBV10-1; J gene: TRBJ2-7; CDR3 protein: CASSPGLAGNEQYF; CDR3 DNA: TGCGCCAGCAGTCCGGGACTAGCGGGAAACGAGCAGTACTTC
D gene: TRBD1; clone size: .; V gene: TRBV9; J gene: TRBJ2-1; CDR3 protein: CASSVEGGVYNEQFF; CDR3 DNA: TGTGCCAGCAGCGTAGAAGGGGGCGTGTACAATGAGCAGTTCTTC
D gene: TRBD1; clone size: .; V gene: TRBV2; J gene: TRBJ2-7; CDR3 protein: CASVRDRVSYEQYF; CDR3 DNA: TGTGCCAGCGTCCGGGACAGGGTCTCCTACGAGCAGTACTTC
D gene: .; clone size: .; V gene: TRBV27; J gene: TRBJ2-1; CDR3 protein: CASRPEGLVRGNEQFF; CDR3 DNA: TGTGCCAGCAGGCCGGAAGGTCTAGTCAGGGGCAATGAGCAGTTCTTC
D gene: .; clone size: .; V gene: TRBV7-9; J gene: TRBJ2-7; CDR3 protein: CASSPVEF; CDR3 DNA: TGTGCCAGCAGCCCCGTTGAATTC
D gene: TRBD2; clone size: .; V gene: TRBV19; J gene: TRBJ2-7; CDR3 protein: CASSIESGRAREQYF; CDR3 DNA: TGTGCCAGTAGTATAGAAAGCGGGAGGGCGCGGGAGCAGTACTTC
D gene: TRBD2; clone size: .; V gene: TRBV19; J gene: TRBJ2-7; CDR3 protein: CASRQPGGSYEQYF; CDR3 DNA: TGTGCCAGTAGACAGCCGGGAGGCTCCTACGAGCAGTACTTC
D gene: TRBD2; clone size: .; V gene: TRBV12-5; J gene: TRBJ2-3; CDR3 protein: CASGLGTSGRIDTQYF; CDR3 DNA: TGTGCTAGTGGTTTAGGGACTAGCGGGAGAATTGATACGCAGTATTTT
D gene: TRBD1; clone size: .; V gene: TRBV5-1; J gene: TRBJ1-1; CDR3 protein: CASATGEDWTEAFF; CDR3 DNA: TGCGCCAGCGCTACAGGGGAGGATTGGACTGAAGCTTTCTTT
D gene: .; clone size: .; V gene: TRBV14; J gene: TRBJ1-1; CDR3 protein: CASSPLRDTKAFF; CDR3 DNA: TGTGCCAGCAGCCCTCTCCGGGACACCAAAGCTTTCTTT
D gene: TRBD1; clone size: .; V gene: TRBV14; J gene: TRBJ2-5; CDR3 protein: CASSKGAPGWETQYF; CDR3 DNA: TGTGCCAGCAGCAAGGGGGCTCCCGGGTGGGAGACCCAGTACTTC
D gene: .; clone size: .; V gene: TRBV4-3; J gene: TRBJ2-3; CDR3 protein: CASSQTASTDTQYF; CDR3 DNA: TGCGCCAGCAGCCAAACCGCTAGCACAGATACGCAGTATTTT
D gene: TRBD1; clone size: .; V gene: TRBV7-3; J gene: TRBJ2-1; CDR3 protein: CASSYQTGDEQFF; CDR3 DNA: TGTGCCAGCAGCTACCAGACAGGGGATGAGCAGTTCTTC
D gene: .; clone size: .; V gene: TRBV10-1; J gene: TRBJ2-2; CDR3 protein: CASSESRPGVGELFF; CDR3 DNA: TGCGCCAGCAGTGAGTCGCGTCCGGGGGTCGGGGAGCTGTTTTTT
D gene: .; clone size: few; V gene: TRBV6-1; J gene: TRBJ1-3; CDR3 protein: CASSRGSGNTIYF; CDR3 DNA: TGTGCCAGCAGTAGGGGTAGTGGAAACACCATATATTTT
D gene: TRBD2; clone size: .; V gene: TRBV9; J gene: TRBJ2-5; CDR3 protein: CASSVFGLAETQYF; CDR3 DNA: TGTGCCAGCAGCGTTTTCGGACTAGCGGAGACCCAGTACTTC
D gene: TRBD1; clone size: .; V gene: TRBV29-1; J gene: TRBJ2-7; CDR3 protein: CSVMTGGSSYEQYF; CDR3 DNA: TGCAGCGTTATGACAGGGGGAAGCTCCTACGAGCAGTACTTC
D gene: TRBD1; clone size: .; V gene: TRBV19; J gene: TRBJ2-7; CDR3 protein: CASSMTGTGYEQYF; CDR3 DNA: TGTGCCAGTAGTATGACCGGGACAGGATACGAGCAGTACTTC
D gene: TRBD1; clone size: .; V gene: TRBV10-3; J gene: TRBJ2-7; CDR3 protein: CAISAEGQGRHEQYF; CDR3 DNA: TGTGCCATCAGTGCCGAGGGACAGGGGAGACACGAGCAGTACTTC
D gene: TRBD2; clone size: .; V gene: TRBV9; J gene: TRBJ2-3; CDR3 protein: CASSVALGGAGLADTQYF; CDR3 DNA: TGTGCCAGCAGCGTAGCTCTCGGGGGGGCGGGCTTAGCAGATACGCAGTATTTT
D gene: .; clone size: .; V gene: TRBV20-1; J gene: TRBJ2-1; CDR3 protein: CSASAIQQFF; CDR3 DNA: TGCAGTGCTAGCGCCATACAGCAGTTCTTC
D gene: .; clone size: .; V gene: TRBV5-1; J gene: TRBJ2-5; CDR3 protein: CASTTAGETQYF; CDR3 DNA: TGCGCCAGCACCACCGCGGGGGAGACCCAGTACTTC
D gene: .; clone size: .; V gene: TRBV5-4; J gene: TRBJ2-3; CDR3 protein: CASSFQGPTQYF; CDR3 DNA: TGTGCCAGCAGCTTCCAGGGACCTACGCAGTATTTT
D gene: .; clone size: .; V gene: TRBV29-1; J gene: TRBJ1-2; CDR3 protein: CSVEDPGTDYGYTF; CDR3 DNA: TGCAGCGTTGAAGATCCCGGGACCGATTATGGCTACACCTTC
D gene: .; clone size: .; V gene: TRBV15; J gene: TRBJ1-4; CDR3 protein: CATARGSDEKLFF; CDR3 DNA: TGTGCCACCGCGAGGGGCTCGGATGAAAAACTGTTTTTT
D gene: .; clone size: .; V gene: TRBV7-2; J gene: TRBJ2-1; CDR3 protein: CASSLAGGHSYNEQFF; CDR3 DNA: TGTGCCAGCAGCTTAGCGGGGGGGCATTCCTACAATGAGCAGTTCTTC
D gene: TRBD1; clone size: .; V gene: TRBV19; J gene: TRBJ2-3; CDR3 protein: CASSYDRGRDTQYF; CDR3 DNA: TGTGCCAGTTCGTACGACAGGGGGCGGGATACGCAGTATTTT